The subject of this entry is one T cell receptor beta chain. Its antigen is unidentified. The sample belongs to a study of cytomegalovirus exposure and HLA in healthy donors. Findings of the study overall: The dataset shows that most TCR sequences were rare, while some public TCRs occurred in many donors. The investigators catalogued 150 or so TCR beta chains as cytomegalovirus-associated.

Measured with immunoSEQ multiplex PCR; TCRdb has only the in-frame clones, and not every one. The sample records approximately 65,000 clones, over 95% being singletons. The CDR3 consists of 19 residues. V was clipped by 1 base and J by 0 bases, with 20 bases between them. Germline-derived CDR1 and CDR2 are LGHNA and YNFKEQ. The donors were members of the roughly 120-subject validation cohort (separate from the roughly 680-subject first cohort). The rearrangement links TRBV4-2 to TRBJ2-3, with a possible D match to TRBD2 (6 bases). This sequence originates from a woman aged 18-29 years in good health and CMV-seropositive. The sample consisted of PBMCs. CDR3 coding DNA: TGTGCCAGCAGCCAAGGGTCCGCGGGGCCTCCTACTAGCACAGATACGCAGTATTTT. It specifies CASSQGSAGPPTSTDTQYF.